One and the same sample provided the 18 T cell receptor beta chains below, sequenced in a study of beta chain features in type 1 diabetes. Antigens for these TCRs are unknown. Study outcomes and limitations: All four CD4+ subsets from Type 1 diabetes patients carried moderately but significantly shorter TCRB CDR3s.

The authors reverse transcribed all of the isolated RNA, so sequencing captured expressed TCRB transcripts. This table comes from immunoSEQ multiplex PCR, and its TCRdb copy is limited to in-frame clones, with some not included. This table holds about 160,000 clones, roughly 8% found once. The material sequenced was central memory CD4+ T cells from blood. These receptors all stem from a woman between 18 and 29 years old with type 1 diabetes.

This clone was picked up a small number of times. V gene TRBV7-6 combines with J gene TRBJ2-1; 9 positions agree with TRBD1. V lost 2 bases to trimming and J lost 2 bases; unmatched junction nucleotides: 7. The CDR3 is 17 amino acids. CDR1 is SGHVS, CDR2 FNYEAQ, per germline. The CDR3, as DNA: TGTGCCAGCAGCTTACTTTCGGGACAGGGAACCTACAATGAGCAGTTCTTC. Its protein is CASSLLSGQGTYNEQFF.

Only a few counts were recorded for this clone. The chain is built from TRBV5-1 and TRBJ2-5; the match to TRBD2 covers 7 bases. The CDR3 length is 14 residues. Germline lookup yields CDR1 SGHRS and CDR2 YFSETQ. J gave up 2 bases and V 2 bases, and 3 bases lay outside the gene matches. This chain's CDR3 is CASSFIGGQETQYF. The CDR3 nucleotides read TGCGCCAGCAGCTTCATCGGGGGGCAAGAGACCCAGTACTTC. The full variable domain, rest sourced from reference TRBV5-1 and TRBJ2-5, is KAGVTQTPRYLIKTRGQQVTLSCSPISGHRSVSWYQQTPGQGLQFLFEYFSETQRNKGNFPGRFSGRQFSNSRSEMNVSTLELGDSALYLCASSFIGGQETQYFGPGTRLLVL.

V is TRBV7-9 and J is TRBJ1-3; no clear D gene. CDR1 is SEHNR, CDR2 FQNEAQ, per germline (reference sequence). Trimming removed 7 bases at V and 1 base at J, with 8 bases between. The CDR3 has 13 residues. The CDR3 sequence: CASTGKSGNTIYF. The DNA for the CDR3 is TGTGCCAGCACAGGAAAATCTGGAAACACCATATATTTT.

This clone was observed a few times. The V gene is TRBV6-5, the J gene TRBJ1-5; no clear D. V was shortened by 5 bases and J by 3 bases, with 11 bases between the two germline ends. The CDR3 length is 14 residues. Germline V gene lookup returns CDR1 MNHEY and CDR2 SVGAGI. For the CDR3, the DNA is TGTGCCAGCAGTCCGGGTCTCTACAATCAGCCCCAGCATTTT. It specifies CASSPGLYNQPQHF.

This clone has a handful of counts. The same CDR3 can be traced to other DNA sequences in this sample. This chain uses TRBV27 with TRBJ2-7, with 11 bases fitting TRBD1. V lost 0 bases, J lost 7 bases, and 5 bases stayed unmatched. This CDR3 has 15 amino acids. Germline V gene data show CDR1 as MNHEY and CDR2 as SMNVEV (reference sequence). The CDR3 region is CASSLSGQGAGEQYF. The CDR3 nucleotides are TGTGCCAGCAGTTTATCAGGACAGGGGGCGGGAGAGCAGTACTTC.

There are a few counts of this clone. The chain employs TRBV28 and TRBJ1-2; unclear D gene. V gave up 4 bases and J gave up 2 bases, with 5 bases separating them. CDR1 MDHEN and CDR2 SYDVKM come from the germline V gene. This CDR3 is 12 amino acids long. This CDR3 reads CASSSRNYGYTF. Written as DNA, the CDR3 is TGTGCCAGCAGTTCCAGGAACTATGGCTACACCTTC.

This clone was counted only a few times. The CDR3 spells CASSQAGHSNYGYTF. For the CDR3, the DNA is TGCGCCAGCAGCCAAGCTGGCCATTCGAACTATGGCTACACCTTC. The V gene is TRBV4-3, the J gene TRBJ1-2, with D uncertain. The CDR3 totals 15 residues. Trimming cost V 1 base and J 2 bases, with 11 bases left between them. Germline V gene lookup returns CDR1 LGHNA and CDR2 YSLEER.

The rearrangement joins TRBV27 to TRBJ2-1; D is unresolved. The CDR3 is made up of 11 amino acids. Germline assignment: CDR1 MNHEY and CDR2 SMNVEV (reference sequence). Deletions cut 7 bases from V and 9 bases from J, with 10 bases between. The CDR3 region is CASKSSGEQFF. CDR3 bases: TGTGCCAGCAAAAGCTCGGGTGAGCAGTTCTTC.

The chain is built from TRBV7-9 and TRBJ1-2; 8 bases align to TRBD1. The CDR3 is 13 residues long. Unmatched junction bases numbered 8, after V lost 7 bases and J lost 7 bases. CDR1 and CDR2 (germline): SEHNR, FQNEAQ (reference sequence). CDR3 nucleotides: TGTGCCAGCACCTTGGACAGGGAGGGTGGCTACACCTTC. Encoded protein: CASTLDREGGYTF.

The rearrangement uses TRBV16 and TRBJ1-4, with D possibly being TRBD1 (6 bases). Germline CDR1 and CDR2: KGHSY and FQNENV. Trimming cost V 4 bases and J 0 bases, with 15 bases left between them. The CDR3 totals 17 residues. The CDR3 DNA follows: TGTGCCAGCAGCCCTGGCGGGGGGCTGACAACTAATGAAAAACTGTTTTTT. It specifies CASSPGGGLTTNEKLFF.

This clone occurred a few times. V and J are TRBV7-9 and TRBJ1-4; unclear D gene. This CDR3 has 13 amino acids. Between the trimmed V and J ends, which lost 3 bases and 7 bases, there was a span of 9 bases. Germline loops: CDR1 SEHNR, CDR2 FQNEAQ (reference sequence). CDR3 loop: CASSLAVGEKLFF. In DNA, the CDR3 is TGTGCCAGCAGCTTGGCGGTTGGTGAAAAACTGTTTTTT.

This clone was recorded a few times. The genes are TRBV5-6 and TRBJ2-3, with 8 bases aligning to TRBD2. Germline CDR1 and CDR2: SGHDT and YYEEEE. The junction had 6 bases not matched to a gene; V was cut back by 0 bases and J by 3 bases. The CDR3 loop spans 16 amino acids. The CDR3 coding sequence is TGTGCCAGCAGCTTGGCCGGGGGGGCTTGGACAGATACGCAGTATTTT. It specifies CASSLAGGAWTDTQYF.

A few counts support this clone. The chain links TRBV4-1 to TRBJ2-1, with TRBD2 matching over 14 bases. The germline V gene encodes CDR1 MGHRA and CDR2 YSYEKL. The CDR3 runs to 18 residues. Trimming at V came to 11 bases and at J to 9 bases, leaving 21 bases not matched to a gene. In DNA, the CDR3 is TGCGCCCCCGTTTCCCGGTGTCCGAGACTAGCGGGAGGGGGTGAGCAGTTCTTC. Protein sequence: CAPVSRCPRLAGGGEQFF.

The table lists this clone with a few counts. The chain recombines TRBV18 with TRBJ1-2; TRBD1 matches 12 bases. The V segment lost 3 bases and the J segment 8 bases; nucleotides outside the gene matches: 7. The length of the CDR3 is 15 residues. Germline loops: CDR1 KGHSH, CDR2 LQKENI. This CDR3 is CASSPGQGARYGYTF. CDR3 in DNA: TGTGCCAGCTCACCGGGACAGGGGGCGCGTTACGGCTACACCTTC.

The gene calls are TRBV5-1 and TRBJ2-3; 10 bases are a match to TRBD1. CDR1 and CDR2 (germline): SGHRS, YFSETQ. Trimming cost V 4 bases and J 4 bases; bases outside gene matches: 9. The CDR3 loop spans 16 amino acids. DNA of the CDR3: TGCGCCAGCAGCCTCTCCGGGACAGGGGTCCCAGATACGCAGTATTTT. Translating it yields CASSLSGTGVPDTQYF.

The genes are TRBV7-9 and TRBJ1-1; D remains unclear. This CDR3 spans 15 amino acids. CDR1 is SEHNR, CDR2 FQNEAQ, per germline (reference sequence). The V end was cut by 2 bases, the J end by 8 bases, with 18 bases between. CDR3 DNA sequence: TGTGCCAGCAGCTTAAGCGGTAGCTACCCGGGAGAAGCTTTCTTT. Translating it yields CASSLSGSYPGEAFF.

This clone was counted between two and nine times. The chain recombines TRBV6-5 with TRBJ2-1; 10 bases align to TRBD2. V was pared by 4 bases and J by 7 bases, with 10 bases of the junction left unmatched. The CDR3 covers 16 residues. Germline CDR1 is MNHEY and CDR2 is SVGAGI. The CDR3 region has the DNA TGTGCCAGCAGTTCGCTAGCGGGAGCACTACGGAATGAGCAGTTCTTC. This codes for CASSSLAGALRNEQFF.

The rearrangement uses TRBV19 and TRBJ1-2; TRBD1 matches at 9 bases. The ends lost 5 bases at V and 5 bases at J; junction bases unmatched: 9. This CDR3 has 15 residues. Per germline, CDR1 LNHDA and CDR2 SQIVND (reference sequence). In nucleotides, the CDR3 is TGTGCCAGTAGTTACCGGGACAGGGTAACATATGGCTACACCTTC. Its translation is CASSYRDRVTYGYTF.